Below, 7 T cell receptor beta chains from the same sample are listed, as sequenced in a study of OX40 agonist ivuxolimab in advanced cancers. Clones were read by immunoSEQ multiplex PCR, and TCRdb kept only the in-frame ones, dropping some. The sample comprises 50,000 to 65,000 clones, 88% of which are singletons, and 3% to 4% rests with the top ten. The sample was CD4+ or CD8+ T cells sorted from blood, taken in a trial of the OX40 agonist ivuxolimab. The receptors shown here come from an adult with an advanced solid tumor such as melanoma, head and neck, liver or kidney cancer.

This chain connects TRBV28 to TRBJ1-2, with D unresolved. Germline CDR1 is MDHEN and CDR2 is SYDVKM. Trimming took off 4 bases at V and 0 bases at J, with 3 bases between the two ends. The CDR3 sequence is 12 residues long. CDR3 in DNA: TGTGCCAGCAGTTCCACTAACTATGGCTACACCTTC. Amino acid sequence: CASSSTNYGYTF.

The CDR3 region has the DNA TGTGCCAGCAGTTTACCGACCGGGGGTCGGTACGAGCAGTACTTC. Translating it yields CASSLPTGGRYEQYF. The chain is built from TRBV28 and TRBJ2-7; D perhaps matches TRBD2 (6 bases). Trimming took off 2 bases at V and 4 bases at J, with 15 bases between the two ends. There are 15 residues in the CDR3. Germline assignment: CDR1 MDHEN and CDR2 SYDVKM.

V gene TRBV7-2 combines with J gene TRBJ2-1, with 7 nucleotides matching TRBD2. Germline V gene lookup returns CDR1 SGHTA and CDR2 FQGNSA. Losses at the gene ends were 4 bases for V and 10 bases for J; bases not matched to a gene: 4. This CDR3 spans 12 amino acids. The CDR3 loop reads CASSSPGLEQFF. The CDR3, as DNA: TGTGCCAGCAGCTCCCCGGGACTAGAGCAGTTCTTC.

The rearrangement links TRBV6-4 to TRBJ2-2; 11 nucleotides agree with TRBD2. Germline CDR1 reads MRHNA; CDR2 reads SNTAGT. This CDR3 region has 16 residues. The V and J ends lost 6 bases and 1 base, in that order; junction bases with no gene match: 4. The CDR3 sequence is CASSQTSGVNTGELFF. The DNA for the CDR3 is TGTGCCAGCAGCCAGACTAGCGGGGTGAACACCGGGGAGCTGTTTTTT.

V is TRBV29-1 and J is TRBJ1-1, with a possible D match to TRBD1 (5 bases). The CDR3 covers 13 residues. Germline V gene lookup returns CDR1 SQVTM and CDR2 ANQGSEA. The ends were cut back, 4 bases at V and 5 bases at J, with 14 bases in the middle. The DNA for the CDR3 is TGCAGCGTTGTTTGGGGGTCGGGGACTGAAGCTTTCTTT. It encodes CSVVWGSGTEAFF.

The V call is TRBV5-5, the J call TRBJ1-2; possibly TRBD1 for D (6 bases). V shed 4 bases and J shed 2 bases, with 9 bases lying between them. The CDR3 has 13 amino acids. Germline values: CDR1 SGHKS, CDR2 YYEKEE (reference sequence). CDR3 sequence: CASSVGTNYGYTF. Here the CDR3 DNA reads TGTGCCAGCAGCGTCGGGACAAACTATGGCTACACCTTC.

This clone was seen just once. Other DNA sequences within the sample encode an identical CDR3. The chain uses TRBV4-1 and TRBJ2-5, with 11 bases lining up with TRBD2. The CDR3 length is 17 residues. Per germline, CDR1 MGHRA and CDR2 YSYEKL. Trimming took 1 base from V and 1 from J; bases not matched to a gene: 5. The CDR3 bases are TGCGCCAGCAGCCAAGTTGGACTAGCGGGCTTCCAAGAGACCCAGTACTTC. It specifies CASSQVGLAGFQETQYF.